Listed below are T cell receptor beta chains from one sample, sequenced in a study of graft-versus-host responses after intestinal transplantation. Profiled with immunoSEQ multiplex PCR; TCRdb holds only in-frame clones, not every one. The sample lists around 8,000 clones; 70% to 85% were seen once. The sample in question was ileum tissue, obtained roughly 19 weeks after transplant. The receptors stem from a human patient who received an intestinal transplant, so some T cells may come from the graft donor. Each CDR3 is given with its conserved first and last residue. D genes are given only for firm matches. The size of a clone is reported for some rows only, either as once, few or many, or as a class for expanded clones.

D gene,J gene,clone size,V gene,CDR3 protein,CDR3 DNA
TRBD2,TRBJ2-5,few,TRBV5-4,CASSSGLAGETQYF,TGTGCCAGCAGCTCCGGACTAGCGGGGGAGACCCAGTACTTC
.,TRBJ2-5,.,TRBV21-1,CASSKPGQGKTTQYF,TGTGCCAGCAGCAAGCCGGGACAGGGCAAGACGACCCAGTACTTC
.,TRBJ2-3,.,TRBV10-3,CATEPGGSTDTQYF,TGTGCCACGGAACCGGGGGGCAGCACAGATACGCAGTATTTT
TRBD2,TRBJ2-7,.,TRBV6-5,CASSVGLALLGEQYF,TGTGCCAGCAGTGTGGGACTAGCGCTACTAGGCGAGCAGTACTTC
.,TRBJ1-5,.,TRBV10-3,CAYIRLTGYGGNQPQHF,TGTGCCTACATCCGATTGACGGGGTACGGTGGCAATCAGCCCCAGCATTTT
.,TRBJ2-1,.,TRBV27,CASSFQGGYNEQFF,TGTGCCAGCAGTTTCCAGGGGGGTTACAATGAGCAGTTCTTC
TRBD1,TRBJ1-4,.,TRBV25-1,CASSVGQGWEEKLFF,TGTGCCAGCAGTGTCGGACAGGGTTGGGAAGAAAAACTGTTTTTT
.,TRBJ2-5,.,TRBV7-9,CAAEVLALEYF,TGTGCCGCAGAAGTTTTAGCTCTGGAGTACTTC
.,TRBJ1-6,.,TRBV5-4,CASSRTAGNSPLHF,TGTGCCAGCAGCCGGACAGCAGGGAATTCACCCCTCCACTTT
TRBD2,TRBJ2-5,few,TRBV2,CASSEGTSVETQYF,TGTGCCAGCAGTGAAGGGACTAGCGTCGAGACCCAGTACTTC
.,TRBJ1-2,.,TRBV19,CASSIRTVYGYTF,TGTGCCAGTAGTATACGGACAGTGTATGGCTACACCTTC
TRBD1,TRBJ2-1,.,TRBV10-1,CASSERTGDNEQFF,TGCGCCAGCAGTGAGAGGACAGGGGACAATGAGCAGTTCTTC
.,TRBJ1-2,.,TRBV5-4,CASSLAVGVDGYTF,TGTGCCAGCAGCTTGGCCGTAGGGGTGGATGGCTACACCTTC
.,TRBJ1-2,.,TRBV30,CAWSVFGGYTF,TGTGCCTGGAGTGTATTTGGGGGCTACACCTTC
.,TRBJ2-5,.,TRBV11-2,CASSFMTDQETQYF,TGTGCCAGCAGCTTCATGACAGACCAAGAGACCCAGTACTTC
TRBD2,TRBJ2-3,.,TRBV7-9,CASSLAGGLAGTDTQYF,TGTGCCAGCAGCTTAGCGGGGGGACTAGCGGGAACCGATACGCAGTATTTT
.,TRBJ2-1,.,TRBV29-1,CSVDRASSYNEQFF,TGCAGCGTTGACAGGGCCAGCTCCTACAATGAGCAGTTCTTC
.,TRBJ2-1,.,TRBV29-1,CSVGVSEQFF,TGCAGCGTTGGGGTCAGCGAGCAGTTCTTC
.,TRBJ2-1,.,TRBV19,CASRPGAGIGEQFF,TGTGCCAGTAGACCCGGGGCAGGGATCGGTGAGCAGTTCTTC
.,TRBJ2-2,.,TRBV27,CASSDYQVFWWTGELFF,TGTGCCAGCAGTGATTATCAGGTGTTTTGGTGGACCGGGGAGCTGTTTTTT
.,TRBJ1-1,.,TRBV12-2,CASPPRPGTDEAFF,TGTGCAAGCCCTCCTAGACCAGGGACCGATGAAGCTTTCTTT
.,TRBJ2-1,few,TRBV6-1,CASSGSYYNEQFF,TGTGCCAGCAGTGGTTCGTACTACAATGAGCAGTTCTTC
TRBD1,TRBJ2-1,.,TRBV19,CASKPTGVSSYNEQFF,TGTGCCAGCAAGCCCACAGGGGTCAGCTCCTACAATGAGCAGTTCTTC
TRBD2,TRBJ2-1,.,TRBV5-4,CASSLGPAGTSGSNEQFF,TGTGCCAGCAGCTTGGGCCCTGCCGGTACTAGCGGGAGTAATGAGCAGTTCTTC
TRBD1,TRBJ2-1,.,TRBV18,CASSSRQGHNEQFF,TGTGCCAGCTCATCTCGACAGGGCCACAATGAGCAGTTCTTC
TRBD2,TRBJ2-3,.,TRBV9,CASSSSGGRVGDTQYF,TGTGCCAGCAGCTCCTCTGGCGGGAGGGTTGGAGATACGCAGTATTTT
TRBD2,TRBJ2-1,.,TRBV5-1,CASGFSGNFNEQFF,TGCGCCAGCGGATTTAGCGGGAATTTTAATGAGCAGTTCTTC
.,TRBJ2-7,once,TRBV30,CAWSVGPGEQYF,TGTGCCTGGAGTGTAGGTCCGGGCGAGCAGTACTTC
.,TRBJ1-1,.,TRBV29-1,CSVDWVGGAFF,TGCAGCGTTGATTGGGTAGGAGGAGCTTTCTTT
TRBD2,TRBJ2-1,once,TRBV10-3,CAISEGLAGNEQFF,TGTGCCATCAGTGAGGGACTAGCGGGCAATGAGCAGTTCTTC
.,TRBJ1-6,.,TRBV25-1,CASSVGTRVDNSPLHF,TGTGCCAGCAGTGTGGGTACCAGAGTCGATAATTCACCCCTCCACTTT
.,TRBJ2-7,.,TRBV5-1,CASSLGLDEQYF,TGCGCCAGCAGCTTGGGGCTCGACGAGCAGTACTTC
TRBD1,TRBJ1-5,.,TRBV6-1,CASSVTGGAGNQPQHF,TGTGCCAGCAGTGTAACAGGGGGCGCAGGCAATCAGCCCCAGCATTTT
.,TRBJ1-1,.,TRBV11-1,CASSPRDPGNTEAFF,TGTGCCAGCAGCCCTAGGGATCCGGGGAACACTGAAGCTTTCTTT
.,TRBJ1-3,.,TRBV5-1,CASSARGSSGNTIYF,TGCGCCAGCAGCGCCAGGGGCTCCTCTGGAAACACCATATATTTT
TRBD1,TRBJ1-5,few,TRBV19,CASSISGQGRFSNQPQHF,TGTGCCAGTAGTATCTCGGGACAGGGTAGGTTTAGCAATCAGCCCCAGCATTTT
TRBD1,TRBJ1-3,few,TRBV29-1,CSVTGDGNTIYF,TGCAGCGTGACAGGGGACGGAAACACCATATATTTT
TRBD1,TRBJ2-3,once,TRBV7-9,CASSFDGTGGGTDTQYF,TGTGCCAGCAGCTTCGACGGGACAGGGGGCGGGACAGATACGCAGTATTTT